These T cell receptor beta chains were read from a single sample in a study of tissue T cells after allogeneic stem cell transplantation. Assay: immunoSEQ multiplex PCR; the TCRdb copy retains only in-frame clones and omits some. The data show over 25,000 clones, 85% seen once. Sequenced here: blood, sampled before transplantation. The receptors come from a woman aged 18-55 years who later had graft-versus-host disease after an allogeneic stem cell transplant. Each CDR3 is given with its conserved first and last residue. The D gene is left open where the match is weak. Size tells how often a clone was seen (once, few, many) or the class of an expanded clone, and some rows leave it out.

D gene	J gene	clone size	V gene	CDR3 length	CDR3 protein	CDR3 DNA
NA	TRBJ1-6	NA	TRBV2	15	CASRGNTLYNSPLHF	TGTGCCAGCAGGGGTAACACGCTCTATAATTCACCCCTCCACTTT
NA	TRBJ1-5	NA	TRBV19	18	CASTFTQGRVWVNQPQHF	TGTGCCAGTACTTTTACTCAGGGCCGGGTATGGGTCAATCAGCCCCAGCATTTT
NA	TRBJ2-3	once	TRBV7-6	15	CASSLVGWTADTQYF	TGTGCCAGCAGCTTAGTGGGGTGGACGGCAGATACGCAGTATTTT
TRBD1	TRBJ1-1	NA	TRBV3-1/TRBV3-2	13	CASSQGYRGQAFF	TGTGCCAGCAGCCAAGGATACAGGGGGCAGGCTTTCTTT
NA	TRBJ1-2	NA	TRBV6-5	13	CASLTGNRGGYTF	TGTGCCAGCTTAACAGGGAATCGCGGTGGCTACACCTTC
NA	TRBJ1-5	NA	TRBV6-5	12	CASTPGDRPQHF	TGTGCCAGCACCCCTGGGGATCGGCCCCAGCATTTT
NA	TRBJ1-1	NA	TRBV19	13	CASSIVSGTEAFF	TGTGCCAGTAGTATAGTTTCGGGGACTGAAGCTTTCTTT
NA	TRBJ1-3	NA	TRBV7-8	18	CASSFNRDRPSSGNTIYF	TGTGCCAGCAGCTTTAACAGAGACAGGCCGAGCTCTGGAAACACCATATATTTT
NA	TRBJ2-1	NA	TRBV20-1	12	CSASTGHNEQFF	TGCAGTGCTAGTACGGGCCACAATGAGCAGTTCTTC
NA	TRBJ2-7	NA	TRBV7-2	12	CASSPGRWEQYF	TGTGCCAGCAGCCCGGGACGTTGGGAGCAGTACTTC
NA	TRBJ1-2	NA	TRBV5-6	14	CASSPKQGNYGYTF	TGTGCCAGCAGCCCTAAGCAGGGTAACTATGGCTACACCTTC
NA	TRBJ1-1	NA	TRBV2	13	CASLGHRNTEAFF	TGTGCCAGCCTAGGACACCGTAACACTGAAGCTTTCTTT
NA	TRBJ2-1	NA	TRBV19	16	CASSTLGRGSYNEQFF	TGTGCCAGTAGTACCCTTGGACGAGGCTCCTACAATGAGCAGTTCTTC
NA	TRBJ2-5	NA	TRBV25-1	13	CASTPPGRETQYF	TGTGCCAGCACCCCCCCCGGGCGAGAGACCCAGTACTTC
NA	TRBJ1-2	NA	TRBV5-1	14	CASSLGANPHGYTF	TGCGCCAGCAGCTTGGGGGCAAACCCCCATGGCTACACCTTC
TRBD2	TRBJ2-1	NA	TRBV6-1	15	CASSELAGSYNEQFF	TGTGCCAGCAGTGAACTAGCGGGCTCCTACAATGAGCAGTTCTTC
NA	TRBJ1-5	NA	TRBV7-8	15	CASSAGRGRKQPQHF	TGTGCCAGCAGCGCAGGGAGAGGTCGGAAACAGCCCCAGCATTTT
NA	TRBJ1-1	NA	TRBV7-9	13	CASSLTGKAEAFF	TGTGCCAGCAGCTTAACAGGGAAGGCTGAAGCTTTCTTT
NA	TRBJ1-1	NA	TRBV3-1/TRBV3-2	15	CASSPTNGGDTEAFF	TGTGCCAGCAGTCCTACAAACGGAGGGGACACTGAAGCTTTCTTT
NA	TRBJ2-7	NA	TRBV19	15	CASSKGGDPPYEQYF	TGTGCCAGTTCTAAGGGGGGAGATCCCCCATACGAGCAGTACTTC
NA	TRBJ1-2	NA	TRBV6-2/TRBV6-3	13	CASSRQHLNGYTF	TGTGCCAGCAGCCGACAGCATCTAAATGGCTACACCTTC
NA	TRBJ2-7	NA	TRBV6-2/TRBV6-3	12	CASSLISYEQYF	TGTGCCAGCAGCCTAATCTCCTACGAGCAGTACTTC
NA	TRBJ2-3	NA	TRBV5-4	14	CASSIYSVADTQYF	TGTGCCAGCAGCATTTACAGCGTGGCAGATACGCAGTATTTT
TRBD2	TRBJ2-2	NA	TRBV4-2	17	CASSQDGLAVGTGELFF	TGTGCCAGCAGCCAAGACGGCCTAGCGGTTGGGACCGGGGAGCTGTTTTTT
NA	TRBJ1-2	few	TRBV3-1/TRBV3-2	14	CASSQSVPNYGYTF	TGTGCCAGCAGCCAATCAGTACCAAACTATGGCTACACCTTC
NA	TRBJ1-5	NA	TRBV5-5	13	CASSLEFNQPQHF	TGTGCCAGCAGCTTAGAGTTCAATCAGCCCCAGCATTTT
NA	TRBJ2-5	NA	TRBV2	10	CASSSQTQYF	TGTGCCAGCAGCTCGCAGACCCAGTACTTC
TRBD2	TRBJ2-1	NA	TRBV13	17	CASSLRGGTSGSNEQFF	TGTGCCAGCAGCTTAAGGGGAGGGACTAGCGGGAGTAATGAGCAGTTCTTC
TRBD1	TRBJ2-7	NA	TRBV5-1	16	CASSLAAGTGAYEQYF	TGCGCCAGCAGCTTAGCCGCGGGGACAGGGGCCTACGAGCAGTACTTC
NA	TRBJ1-1	NA	TRBV4-1	15	CASSQEGAPSTEAFF	TGCGCCAGCAGCCAAGAGGGAGCGCCCTCCACTGAAGCTTTCTTT
NA	TRBJ1-5	NA	TRBV19	13	CASSIARNQPQHF	TGTGCCAGTAGTATAGCGAGGAATCAGCCCCAGCATTTT
TRBD2	TRBJ2-3	NA	TRBV30	12	CAWSGLANTQYF	TGTGCCTGGAGTGGACTAGCGAATACGCAGTATTTT
NA	TRBJ2-5	NA	TRBV7-2	14	CASSQNRGKETQYF	TGTGCCAGCAGCCAAAATCGGGGGAAAGAGACCCAGTACTTC
NA	TRBJ2-2	NA	TRBV24-1	10	CATPTGELFF	TGTGCCACCCCAACCGGGGAGCTGTTTTTT
TRBD1	TRBJ1-2	NA	TRBV11-2	15	CASSSPDRVVVGYTF	TGTGCCAGCAGCTCGCCGGACAGGGTCGTTGTTGGCTACACCTTC
TRBD2	TRBJ2-5	few	TRBV28	14	CASSVAGVQETQYF	TGTGCCAGCAGTGTAGCGGGGGTTCAAGAGACCCAGTACTTC
NA	TRBJ1-4	NA	TRBV19	17	CASSIAWRGLDNEKLFF	TGTGCCAGTAGTATCGCATGGCGAGGCCTCGATAATGAAAAACTGTTTTTT
NA	TRBJ1-1	once	TRBV2	14	CASSEPWGGTEAFF	TGTGCCAGCAGTGAACCATGGGGGGGCACTGAAGCTTTCTTT
NA	TRBJ1-1	NA	TRBV30	13	CAWSFELNTEAFF	TGTGCCTGGAGCTTTGAGCTGAACACTGAAGCTTTCTTT
NA	TRBJ2-2	NA	TRBV7-9	13	CASSLIGTGELFF	TGTGCCAGCAGCTTAATTGGAACCGGGGAGCTGTTTTTT
NA	TRBJ2-3	NA	TRBV19	15	CASSIAGAKVDTQYF	TGTGCCAGTAGTATAGCGGGAGCCAAGGTAGATACGCAGTATTTT
TRBD2	TRBJ2-7	NA	TRBV27	14	CASSGTSGSYEQYF	TGTGCCAGCAGTGGGACTAGCGGGAGCTACGAGCAGTACTTC
NA	TRBJ1-2	NA	TRBV4-3	12	CASSQDKRGYTF	TGCGCCAGCAGCCAAGATAAACGTGGCTACACCTTC
NA	TRBJ2-7	NA	TRBV27	14	CASSLSGPWGEQYF	TGTGCCAGCAGTTTATCGGGTCCTTGGGGCGAGCAGTACTTC
NA	TRBJ2-2	NA	TRBV9	11	CASTGTGELFF	TGTGCCAGCACGGGCACCGGGGAGCTGTTTTTT
NA	TRBJ1-1	NA	TRBV3-1/TRBV3-2	13	CASSLTRGLEAFF	TGTGCCAGCAGCCTTACCAGGGGACTTGAAGCTTTCTTT
NA	TRBJ2-1	NA	TRBV4-1	14	CASSPTTPRGEQFF	TGCGCCAGCAGCCCTACGACCCCCCGGGGTGAGCAGTTCTTC
NA	TRBJ2-7	NA	TRBV6-6	14	CASRPGHFPYEQYF	TGTGCCAGCAGACCCGGACATTTCCCCTACGAGCAGTACTTC
NA	TRBJ2-3	NA	TRBV6-4	14	CASSPTGSTDTQYF	TGTGCCTCTTCCCCGACGGGGAGCACAGATACGCAGTATTTT
TRBD1	TRBJ1-1	NA	TRBV7-9	16	CASSLNSYRGSTEAFF	TGTGCCAGCAGCTTAAATTCGTACAGGGGGAGCACTGAAGCTTTCTTT
NA	TRBJ2-7	NA	TRBV27	13	CASSFSGSYEQYF	TGTGCCAGCAGTTTTAGCGGCTCCTACGAGCAGTACTTC
NA	TRBJ2-3	NA	TRBV5-1	15	CASSFRGGGSDTQYF	TGCGCCAGCAGCTTCAGGGGTGGAGGTTCAGATACGCAGTATTTT